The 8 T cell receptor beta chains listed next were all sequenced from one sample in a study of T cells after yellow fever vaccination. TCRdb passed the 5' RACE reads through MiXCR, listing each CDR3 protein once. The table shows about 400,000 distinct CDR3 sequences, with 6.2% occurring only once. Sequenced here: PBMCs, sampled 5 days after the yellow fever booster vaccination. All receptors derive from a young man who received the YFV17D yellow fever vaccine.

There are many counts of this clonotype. The DNA for the CDR3 is TGTGCCACCAGACTAGCGGGAGGCTCCTACAATGAGCAGTTCTTC. It specifies CATRLAGGSYNEQFF. V and J are TRBV10-3 and TRBJ2-1; 13 positions match TRBD2. After removal of 10 bases from V and 0 bases from J, the junction contained 3 bases not matched to a gene. The germline gives CDR1 ENHRY, CDR2 SYGVKD. The CDR3 has 15 amino acids.

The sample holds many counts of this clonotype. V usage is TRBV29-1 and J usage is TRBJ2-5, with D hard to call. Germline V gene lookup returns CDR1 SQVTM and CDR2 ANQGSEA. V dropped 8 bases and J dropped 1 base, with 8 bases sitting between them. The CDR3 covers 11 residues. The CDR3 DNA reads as TGCAGCCTGAACAGCCAAGAGACCCAGTACTTC. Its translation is CSLNSQETQYF.

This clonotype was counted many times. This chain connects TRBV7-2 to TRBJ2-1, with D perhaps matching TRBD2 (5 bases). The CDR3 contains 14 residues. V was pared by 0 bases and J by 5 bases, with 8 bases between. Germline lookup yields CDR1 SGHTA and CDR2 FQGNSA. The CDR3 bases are TGTGCCAGCAGCTTAGCGGGAGTGGACAATGAGCAGTTCTTC. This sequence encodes CASSLAGVDNEQFF.

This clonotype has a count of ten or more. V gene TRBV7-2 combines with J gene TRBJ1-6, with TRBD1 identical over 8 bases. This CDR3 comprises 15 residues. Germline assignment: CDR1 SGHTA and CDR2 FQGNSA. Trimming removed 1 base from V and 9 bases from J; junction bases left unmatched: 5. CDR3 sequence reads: CASSLGTGFGSPLHF. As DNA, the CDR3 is TGTGCCAGCAGCTTAGGGACAGGGTTTGGTTCACCCCTCCACTTT.

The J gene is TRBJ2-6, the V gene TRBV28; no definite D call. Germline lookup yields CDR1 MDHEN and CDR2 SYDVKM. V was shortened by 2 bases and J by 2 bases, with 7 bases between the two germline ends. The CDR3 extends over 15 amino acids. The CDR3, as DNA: TGTGCCAGCAGTTTAAGCCTTCCTGGGGCCAACGTCCTGACTTTC. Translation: CASSLSLPGANVLTF.

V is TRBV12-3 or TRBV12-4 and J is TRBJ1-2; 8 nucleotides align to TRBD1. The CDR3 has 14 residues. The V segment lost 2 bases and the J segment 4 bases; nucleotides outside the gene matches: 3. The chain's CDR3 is CASSLSQGAYGYTF. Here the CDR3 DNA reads TGTGCCAGCAGTTTAAGTCAGGGGGCCTATGGCTACACCTTC.

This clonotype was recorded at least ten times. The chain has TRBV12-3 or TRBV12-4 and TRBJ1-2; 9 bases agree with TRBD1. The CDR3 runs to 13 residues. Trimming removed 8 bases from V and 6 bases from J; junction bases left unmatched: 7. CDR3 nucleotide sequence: TGTGCCAGCCGGGCACAGGGGGCGCATGGCTACACCTTC. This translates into CASRAQGAHGYTF.

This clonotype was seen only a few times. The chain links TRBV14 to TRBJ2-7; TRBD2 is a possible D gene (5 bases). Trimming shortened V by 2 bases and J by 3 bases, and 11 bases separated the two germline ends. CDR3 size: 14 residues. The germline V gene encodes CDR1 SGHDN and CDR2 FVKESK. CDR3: CASSQFTGSYEQYF. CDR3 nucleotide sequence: TGTGCCAGCAGCCAATTTACGGGGAGCTACGAGCAGTACTTC.